This entry concerns a single TCR beta chain. Its antigen is not identified. The source of the sample is a study of lymphopenia after photon versus proton radiotherapy. Whole-study findings and limits: In patients who died, overall survival fell as post-nadir TCR diversity dropped more.

CDR3 length: 13 residues. Germline CDR1 ENHRY, CDR2 SYGVKD. Trimming cost V 5 bases and J 1 base, with 8 bases left between them. Produced via immunoSEQ multiplex PCR; TCRdb's table is partial and in-frame only. The sample carries approximately 65,000 clones, approximately 90% recorded once. Sequencing was performed on peripheral blood, taken from a patient treated with photon-based radiotherapy. This TCR was recovered from a woman in her 70s with pancreatic cancer. This chain uses TRBV10-3 with TRBJ1-1, with D maybe TRBD1 (5 bases). This chain's CDR3 is CAISYDRNTEAFF. As DNA, the CDR3 is TGTGCCATCAGTTACGACAGGAACACTGAAGCTTTCTTT.